Below, 15 T cell receptor beta chains from the same sample are listed, as sequenced in a study of T cell responses to AZD1222 COVID-19 vaccine. Profiled with immunoSEQ multiplex PCR; TCRdb holds only in-frame clones, not every one. The sample lists 100,000 or so clones, about 83% occurring once. This specimen was peripheral blood, taken on day 0 of AZD1222 vaccination. These receptors were obtained from an adult in good health.

The chain employs TRBV3-1 (or the pseudogene TRBV3-2) and TRBJ2-6; possible D gene TRBD1, 6 bases. This CDR3 spans 16 amino acids. V lost 5 bases, J lost 2 bases, and 13 bases lay in between. Germline V gene lookup returns CDR1 LGHDT and CDR2 YNNKEL (reference sequence). The DNA for the CDR3 is TGTGCCAGCAGCGTTACAGGGTATACTGGGGCCAACGTCCTGACTTTC. As protein: CASSVTGYTGANVLTF.

V usage is TRBV28 and J usage is TRBJ2-2; possible D gene TRBD2, 6 bases. CDR1 and CDR2 (germline): MDHEN, SYDVKM. The CDR3 extends over 15 amino acids. V shed 7 bases and J shed 6 bases, with 18 bases lying between them. The CDR3: CASIPYGGSPGELFF. DNA of the CDR3: TGTGCCAGCATTCCCTATGGGGGGAGCCCCGGGGAGCTGTTTTTT.

The gene calls are TRBV5-6 and TRBJ2-7, with a possible D match to TRBD1 (6 bases). Germline-derived CDR1 and CDR2 are SGHDT and YYEEEE. The length of the CDR3 is 13 residues. V was trimmed by 2 bases and J by 2 bases, leaving 8 bases between them. Here the CDR3 reads CASSFRQAYEQYF. The CDR3 DNA reads as TGTGCCAGCAGCTTCCGACAGGCCTACGAGCAGTACTTC.

This rearrangement joins TRBV19 to TRBJ2-1; possibly TRBD1 for D (5 bases). The germline V and J ends were trimmed by 9 bases and 10 bases, with 28 bases remaining between them. Germline CDR1 and CDR2: LNHDA and SQIVND (reference sequence). The CDR3 runs 16 residues. The CDR3 coding sequence is TGTGCCAGCTGTCCTGAGGACACCCGTGGAACAATCGAGCAGTTCTTC. This sequence encodes CASCPEDTRGTIEQFF.

This rearrangement joins TRBV19 to TRBJ1-3, with D uncertain. CDR3 size: 13 residues. The germline gives CDR1 LNHDA, CDR2 SQIVND (reference sequence). V was cut by 5 bases and J by 7 bases, with 12 bases left in between. The CDR3 nucleotides read TGTGCCAGTAGTTCTACGGGAGTGAACACCATATATTTT. Its translation is CASSSTGVNTIYF.

CDR3: CASSTHTGGGGNQPQHF. DNA of the CDR3: TGTGCCAGCAGCACCCATACAGGGGGCGGAGGCAATCAGCCCCAGCATTTT. V is TRBV5-7 and J is TRBJ1-5; 9 nucleotides line up with TRBD1. TRBV5-7 is flagged as an ORF with uncertain function. V dropped 4 bases and J dropped 2; count of bases not matched to a gene: 10. The CDR3 totals 17 residues.

This clone was recorded once. V usage is TRBV11-2 and J usage is TRBJ2-5, with D perhaps assigned TRBD1 or TRBD2 (5 bases each). V was cut by 5 bases and J by 2 bases, with 9 bases left in between. There are 13 residues in the CDR3. The germline V gene encodes CDR1 SGHAT and CDR2 FQNNGV. CDR3 in DNA: TGTGCCAGCAGCCCGGGGCAGCAAGAGACCCAGTACTTC. Amino acid sequence: CASSPGQQETQYF.

The chain is built from TRBV5-1 and TRBJ1-1; D gene unclear. From germline, CDR1 is SGHRS and CDR2 YFSETQ. V was shortened by 4 bases and J by 1 base, with 8 bases between the two germline ends. The CDR3 covers 13 residues. The CDR3 loop is CASSLEGNTEAFF. CDR3 DNA sequence: TGCGCCAGCAGCCTAGAGGGGAACACTGAAGCTTTCTTT.

Here the CDR3 DNA reads TGCGCCAGCAGCTTGGCCGGGGACGGAAACTATGGCTACACCTTC. Protein: CASSLAGDGNYGYTF. This chain links TRBV5-1 with TRBJ1-2; D perhaps matches TRBD1 (5 bases). The V gene lost 0 bases and the J gene lost 2 bases, with 11 bases spanning the gap. Germline V gene sequence: CDR1 SGHRS, CDR2 YFSETQ. CDR3 size: 15 residues. Complete variable domain (other parts from reference TRBV5-1 and TRBJ1-2): KAGVTQTPRYLIKTRGQQVTLSCSPISGHRSVSWYQQTPGQGLQFLFEYFSETQRNKGNFPGRFSGRQFSNSRSEMNVSTLELGDSALYLCASSLAGDGNYGYTFGSGTRLTVV.

The table lists this clone with a few counts. CDR3 sequence reads: CASSLGSQRTGNTIYF. CDR3 nucleotide sequence: TGCGCCAGCAGCTTGGGGTCCCAAAGGACTGGAAACACCATATATTTT. This sequence joins TRBV5-1 and TRBJ1-3, with D unclear. Between the trimmed V and J ends, which lost 0 bases and 2 bases, there was a span of 12 bases. Germline CDR1 and CDR2: SGHRS and YFSETQ. The CDR3 extends over 16 amino acids.

The chain has TRBV18 and TRBJ1-2; D unresolved. In germline, CDR1 is KGHSH, CDR2 LQKENI. V was cut by 0 bases and J by 4 bases, with 15 bases left in between. The CDR3 totals 16 residues. CDR3 region: CASSPPFGGGSYGYTF. The CDR3 DNA sequence: TGTGCCAGCTCACCACCATTTGGAGGTGGTAGCTATGGCTACACCTTC.

CDR3 nucleotides: TGTGCCAGCAGCTCGATGACACCCACAGATACGCAGTATTTT. It encodes CASSSMTPTDTQYF. This chain joins TRBV5-4 and TRBJ2-3; D is uncertain. Germline V lookup: CDR1 SGHNT, CDR2 YYREEE (reference sequence). Trimming removed 3 bases at V and 2 bases at J, with 10 bases between. There are 14 residues in the CDR3.

The rearrangement joins TRBV6-5 to TRBJ1-4; 9 bases map to TRBD1. The CDR3 covers 16 residues. Germline CDR1 MNHEY, CDR2 SVGAGI. Germline trimming cut 0 bases from V and 4 bases from J; bases unmatched to any gene: 3. CDR3 coding DNA: TGTGCCAGCAGTTACTCAGGGACAGGGAGTAATGAAAAACTGTTTTTT. Translating it yields CASSYSGTGSNEKLFF.

This chain joins TRBV23-1 and TRBJ1-2; 8 bases agree with TRBD1. TRBV23-1 is marked as an open reading frame, function uncertain. The CDR3 length is 16 residues. V lost 0 bases to trimming and J lost 4 bases; unmatched junction nucleotides: 7. CDR3 DNA: TGCGCCAGCAGTCAATCCCCGGACAGGGAAGGCTATGGCTACACCTTC. This translates into CASSQSPDREGYGYTF.

The chain carries TRBV24-1 and TRBJ2-2; D possibly corresponds to TRBD1 (6 bases). Germline lookup yields CDR1 KGHDR and CDR2 SFDVKD. There are 15 residues in the CDR3. V gave up 3 bases and J gave up 5 bases, with 12 bases separating them. This CDR3 reads CATSDTGQKTGELFF. The DNA of the CDR3 is TGTGCCACCAGTGATACCGGACAGAAGACCGGGGAGCTGTTTTTT.